A selection of T cell receptor beta chains follows, all from one sample in a study of T cell repertoires in cytomegalovirus infection. One entry per CDR3 protein, called by TCRdb with MiXCR from the reads. The sample includes approximately 76,000 distinct CDR3 sequences, about 4% of them seen just once. Sequencing was done on a sample of PBMCs. The receptors come from a human donor in good health (CMV status not recorded). Some clones in this sample may be carry-over from other donors' samples. Each CDR3 is given with its conserved first and last residue. A D gene is named only where the DNA matches it firmly. Clone size is given as once, few or many counts, or a class when the clone is expanded.

V gene: TRBV12-3/TRBV12-4; J gene: TRBJ1-2; clone size: many; CDR3 length: 11; D gene: .; CDR3 protein: CASRDPYGYTF; CDR3 DNA: TGTGCCAGCAGAGACCCTTATGGCTACACCTTC
V gene: TRBV7-6; J gene: TRBJ1-2; clone size: many; CDR3 length: 15; D gene: .; CDR3 protein: CASSSGLRSNYGYTF; CDR3 DNA: TGTGCCAGCAGCTCTGGACTGCGATCTAACTATGGCTACACCTTC
V gene: TRBV25-1; J gene: TRBJ1-5; clone size: many; CDR3 length: 12; D gene: .; CDR3 protein: CASSNWNQPQHF; CDR3 DNA: TGTGCCAGCAGTAATTGGAATCAGCCCCAGCATTTT
V gene: TRBV14; J gene: TRBJ2-7; clone size: many; CDR3 length: 14; D gene: .; CDR3 protein: CASSPGTGFYEQYF; CDR3 DNA: TGTGCCAGCAGCCCCGGGACCGGCTTCTACGAGCAGTACTTC
V gene: TRBV19; J gene: TRBJ1-2; clone size: many; CDR3 length: 19; D gene: TRBD1; CDR3 protein: CASTTYDLRWTGESEGYTF; CDR3 DNA: TGTGCCAGTACTACATATGACTTGAGATGGACAGGGGAGTCGGAGGGCTACACCTTC
V gene: TRBV7-8; J gene: TRBJ1-3; clone size: many; CDR3 length: 14; D gene: .; CDR3 protein: CASSLWGKRGTIYF; CDR3 DNA: TGTGCCAGCAGCTTATGGGGGAAGAGAGGCACCATATATTTT
V gene: TRBV6-5; J gene: TRBJ1-5; clone size: many; CDR3 length: 13; D gene: .; CDR3 protein: CASSYGVYQPQHF; CDR3 DNA: TGTGCCAGCAGTTACGGGGTTTATCAGCCCCAGCATTTT
V gene: TRBV20-1; J gene: TRBJ1-5; clone size: many; CDR3 length: 12; D gene: TRBD1; CDR3 protein: CSALDRVQPQHF; CDR3 DNA: TGCAGTGCTCTCGACAGGGTTCAGCCCCAGCATTTT
V gene: TRBV6-1; J gene: TRBJ2-1; clone size: many; CDR3 length: 13; D gene: .; CDR3 protein: CASAVGSYNEQFF; CDR3 DNA: TGTGCCAGTGCTGTGGGGTCCTACAATGAGCAGTTCTTC
V gene: TRBV5-1; J gene: TRBJ2-3; clone size: many; CDR3 length: 16; D gene: .; CDR3 protein: CASNPWGRINTDTQYF; CDR3 DNA: TGCGCCAGCAACCCATGGGGGCGGATTAACACAGATACGCAGTATTTT
V gene: TRBV6-2/TRBV6-3; J gene: TRBJ1-2; clone size: many; CDR3 length: 14; D gene: .; CDR3 protein: CASRGLTANYGYTF; CDR3 DNA: TGTGCCAGCAGGGGACTGACCGCTAACTATGGCTACACCTTC
V gene: TRBV28; J gene: TRBJ1-1; clone size: many; CDR3 length: 14; D gene: .; CDR3 protein: CASSYQTGGTEAFF; CDR3 DNA: TGTGCCAGCAGTTACCAAACTGGGGGCACTGAAGCTTTCTTT
V gene: TRBV27; J gene: TRBJ1-2; clone size: many; CDR3 length: 14; D gene: .; CDR3 protein: CASSPGTKIYGYTF; CDR3 DNA: TGTGCCAGCTCCCCCGGGACAAAAATCTATGGCTACACCTTC
V gene: TRBV18; J gene: TRBJ2-5; clone size: many; CDR3 length: 14; D gene: .; CDR3 protein: CASSPGTYQETQYF; CDR3 DNA: TGTGCCAGCTCACCTGGGACCTACCAAGAGACCCAGTACTTC
V gene: TRBV27; J gene: TRBJ2-3; clone size: many; CDR3 length: 16; D gene: .; CDR3 protein: CASSQGLSTRTDTQYF; CDR3 DNA: TGTGCCAGCAGCCAGGGACTTTCGACCCGCACAGATACGCAGTATTTT
V gene: TRBV19; J gene: TRBJ1-1; clone size: many; CDR3 length: 14; D gene: .; CDR3 protein: CASSIEADSLKAFF; CDR3 DNA: TGTGCCAGTAGTATAGAAGCGGACAGCTTAAAAGCTTTCTTT
V gene: TRBV15; J gene: TRBJ1-1; clone size: many; CDR3 length: 15; D gene: TRBD1; CDR3 protein: CATTTLHRGHTEAFF; CDR3 DNA: TGTGCCACCACGACACTGCACAGGGGCCACACTGAAGCTTTCTTT
V gene: TRBV7-8; J gene: TRBJ2-7; clone size: many; CDR3 length: 14; D gene: TRBD1; CDR3 protein: CASSFRTGVYEQYF; CDR3 DNA: TGTGCCAGCAGCTTCCGGACAGGGGTTTACGAGCAGTACTTC
V gene: TRBV18; J gene: TRBJ1-2; clone size: many; CDR3 length: 15; D gene: TRBD1; CDR3 protein: CASSGQGETGYGYTF; CDR3 DNA: TGTGCCAGCTCGGGCCAGGGGGAAACCGGCTATGGCTACACCTTC
V gene: TRBV6-6; J gene: TRBJ1-1; clone size: many; CDR3 length: 14; D gene: .; CDR3 protein: CASSDAGRNTEAFF; CDR3 DNA: TGTGCCAGCAGCGACGCGGGCAGGAACACTGAAGCTTTCTTT
V gene: TRBV7-6; J gene: TRBJ2-2; clone size: many; CDR3 length: 13; D gene: .; CDR3 protein: CASSPDNRWELFF; CDR3 DNA: TGTGCCAGCAGCCCCGATAACCGGTGGGAGCTGTTTTTT
V gene: TRBV30; J gene: TRBJ2-5; clone size: many; CDR3 length: 14; D gene: .; CDR3 protein: CAWSVLRNRETQYF; CDR3 DNA: TGTGCCTGGAGTGTACTAAGGAATAGAGAGACCCAGTACTTC
V gene: TRBV20-1; J gene: TRBJ2-1; clone size: many; CDR3 length: 12; D gene: .; CDR3 protein: CSTPRSYNEQFF; CDR3 DNA: TGCAGTACACCTCGTTCCTACAATGAGCAGTTCTTC
V gene: TRBV7-8; J gene: TRBJ2-2; clone size: many; CDR3 length: 14; D gene: TRBD2; CDR3 protein: CASTSGGNTGELFF; CDR3 DNA: TGTGCCAGCACTTCGGGGGGGAACACCGGGGAGCTGTTTTTT
V gene: TRBV6-1; J gene: TRBJ1-1; clone size: many; CDR3 length: 13; D gene: .; CDR3 protein: CATTDQRDTEAFF; CDR3 DNA: TGTGCCACCACAGATCAACGAGACACTGAAGCTTTCTTT
V gene: TRBV7-2; J gene: TRBJ1-6; clone size: many; CDR3 length: 16; D gene: TRBD1; CDR3 protein: CASSYPTGSYNSPLHF; CDR3 DNA: TGTGCCAGCAGCTATCCGACAGGGAGCTATAATTCACCCCTCCACTTT
V gene: TRBV18; J gene: TRBJ2-7; clone size: many; CDR3 length: 13; D gene: .; CDR3 protein: CASSPQQNYEQYF; CDR3 DNA: TGTGCCAGCTCACCACAGCAGAATTACGAGCAGTACTTC
V gene: TRBV2; J gene: TRBJ2-3; clone size: many; CDR3 length: 13; D gene: TRBD1; CDR3 protein: CATTGGESDTQYF; CDR3 DNA: TGTGCCACCACAGGGGGCGAATCAGATACGCAGTATTTT
V gene: TRBV24-1; J gene: TRBJ1-5; clone size: many; CDR3 length: 12; D gene: .; CDR3 protein: CATSDPAQPQHF; CDR3 DNA: TGTGCCACCAGTGACCCCGCGCAGCCCCAGCATTTT